The entry that follows covers one TCR beta chain sequence. Its cognate antigen is unknown. This record comes from a study of neurological immune-mediated disorders. Time point described: technical triplicate 2. TCRdb processed the 5' RACE reads anew with MiXCR; each CDR3 protein has one entry. The sample consists of tens of thousands of distinct CDR3 sequences, approximately 25% of them appearing once. Study results and limitations: Private repertoires in all groups were suggested, as expanded clones shared no CDR3 amino acid sequences across subjects.

The CDR3 has 15 residues. Germline trimming cut 0 bases from V and 8 bases from J; bases unmatched to any gene: 6. Germline lookup yields CDR1 SGHRS and CDR2 YFSETQ. The sample consisted of PBMCs. This sequence joins TRBV5-1 and TRBJ2-1, with TRBD2 identical over 9 bases. The clonotype originates from a man between 60 and 75 years old with HTLV-1-associated myelopathy (HAM/TSP). CDR3 DNA sequence: TGCGCCAGCAGCTTGGCTAGCGGGACTAGGTATGAGCAGTTCTTC. Its protein product is CASSLASGTRYEQFF. Variable domain in full (rest from reference TRBV5-1 and TRBJ2-1): KAGVTQTPRYLIKTRGQQVTLSCSPISGHRSVSWYQQTPGQGLQFLFEYFSETQRNKGNFPGRFSGRQFSNSRSEMNVSTLELGDSALYLCASSLASGTRYEQFFGPGTRLTVL.